The 17 T cell receptor beta chains in this list originate from one sample, sequenced in a study of blood T cell repertoires in COVID-19. The assay was immunoSEQ multiplex PCR, and TCRdb's table has in-frame clones only and misses some. Counted here are about 80,000 clones, approximately 89% occurring once; the ten biggest clones make up almost 7%. Material for sequencing was peripheral blood. The receptors originated from a woman over 75 with acute or convalescent COVID-19.

The CDR3 reads CASSIEAGYEQYF. The CDR3 DNA reads TGTGCCAGTAGTATAGAGGCAGGCTACGAGCAGTACTTC. The chain has TRBV19 and TRBJ2-7; D is unresolved. The CDR3 totals 13 residues. V lost 0 bases and J 3 bases, leaving 6 bases between the germline ends. Germline CDR1 and CDR2: LNHDA and SQIVND (reference sequence).

This chain uses TRBV27 with TRBJ2-1; TRBD2 matches at 13 bases. The length of the CDR3 is 19 residues. Germline V gene data show CDR1 as MNHEY and CDR2 as SMNVEV (reference sequence). V lost 5 bases and J lost 4; bases outside the gene matches: 14. Written as DNA, the CDR3 is TGTGCCAGCAGTCCTGGACTAGCGGGAGTAGCGCTCGTTTACAATGAGCAGTTCTTC. It encodes CASSPGLAGVALVYNEQFF.

V usage is TRBV5-6 and J usage is TRBJ2-7, with 9 bases matching TRBD1. V dropped 3 bases and J dropped 2; count of bases not matched to a gene: 6. The CDR3 is made up of 15 amino acids. CDR1 is SGHDT, CDR2 YYEEEE, per germline. Written as DNA, the CDR3 is TGTGCCAGCAGCTCCCTGGACAGGGGTACCTACGAGCAGTACTTC. Its translation is CASSSLDRGTYEQYF.

This clone has a single count. V and J are TRBV6-6 and TRBJ2-7; tentative D call: TRBD2 (5 bases). Per germline, CDR1 MNHNY and CDR2 SVGAGI (reference sequence). V lost 3 bases and J 0 bases, leaving 15 bases between the germline ends. The CDR3 covers 16 residues. The DNA of the CDR3 is TGTGCCAGCAGTTATTCGAAGGACTCCTACTCCTACGAGCAGTACTTC. Amino acid sequence: CASSYSKDSYSYEQYF.

The V call is TRBV7-3, the J call TRBJ2-1; tentatively, D is TRBD2 (5 bases). This CDR3 is built from 12 residues. Germline V CDR1 and CDR2: SGHTA, FQGTGA. The V and J ends lost 3 bases and 11 bases respectively, with 11 bases between them. The DNA for the CDR3 is TGTGCCAGCAGCTTGTCCAGCGGAAAGCAGTTCTTC. It translates to CASSLSSGKQFF.

The chain joins TRBV7-2 to TRBJ1-4, with 7 bases matching TRBD1. The CDR3 is 13 amino acids. V gave up 6 bases and J gave up 11 bases; unmatched junction bases: 9. Germline-derived CDR1 and CDR2 are SGHTA and FQGNSA. CDR3 DNA sequence: TGTGCCAGCAGTTATACAGGGGCTCGGAAACTGTTTTTT. Amino acids: CASSYTGARKLFF.

The J gene is TRBJ2-3, the V gene TRBV4-1; 7 nucleotides line up with TRBD2. This CDR3 region has 16 residues. The V gene end was trimmed by 4 bases and the J gene end by 2 bases; junction bases not matched to a gene: 9. In germline, CDR1 is MGHRA, CDR2 YSYEKL. CDR3 residues: CASSRMTSSFTDTQYF. The CDR3 bases are TGCGCCAGCAGCCGAATGACTAGCTCTTTCACAGATACGCAGTATTTT.

This chain connects TRBV25-1 to TRBJ2-5; D gene uncertain. The ends were cut back, 7 bases at V and 4 bases at J, with 13 bases in the middle. Germline assignment: CDR1 MGHDK and CDR2 SYGVNS. This CDR3 contains 13 residues. CDR3 protein: CASNSHPLETQYF. The CDR3 bases are TGTGCCAGCAATAGCCACCCTCTAGAGACCCAGTACTTC.

This clone has only a few counts. The genes are TRBV28 and TRBJ1-3; D not resolved. Per the germline V gene, CDR1 is MDHEN and CDR2 is SYDVKM. The V gene lost 5 bases and the J gene lost 3 bases, with 14 bases spanning the gap. This CDR3 region has 15 residues. The CDR3 nucleotides are TGTGCCAGCAGTCTCGGCAGGCGTCTTGGAAACACCATATATTTT. Amino acid sequence: CASSLGRRLGNTIYF.

The J gene is TRBJ1-2, the V gene TRBV12-3 or TRBV12-4; 7 nucleotides agree with TRBD1. The CDR3 is 13 amino acids. Trimming took 6 bases from V and 3 from J; bases not matched to a gene: 4. DNA for the CDR3: TGTGCCAGCAGCTTGGGACAGTACTATGGCTACACCTTC. Translated: CASSLGQYYGYTF.

The rearrangement joins TRBV10-3 to TRBJ2-3, with a possible D match to TRBD1 (5 bases). Looked up from germline, CDR1 is ENHRY and CDR2 is SYGVKD. This CDR3 is 14 amino acids long. Trimming left V 6 bases short and J 0 bases short, with 10 bases between. The chain's CDR3 is CAIRGAPSTDTQYF. CDR3 nucleotide sequence: TGTGCCATCAGAGGGGCGCCTAGCACAGATACGCAGTATTTT.

CDR3 in amino acids: CASSPKTRGTGELFF. Written as DNA, the CDR3 is TGTGCCAGCAGCCCAAAGACTAGAGGGACCGGGGAGCTGTTTTTT. This chain uses TRBV7-3 with TRBJ2-2; D is possibly TRBD2 (6 bases). The V end was cut by 5 bases, the J end by 5 bases, with 15 bases between. Germline V gene data show CDR1 as SGHTA and CDR2 as FQGTGA. The CDR3 length is 15 residues.

Here the CDR3 DNA reads TGCGCCAGCAGCTTGGGGGCCACGGGGGCAACTAATGAAAAACTGTTTTTT. Translated: CASSLGATGATNEKLFF. The gene calls are TRBV5-1 and TRBJ1-4; the D gene is possibly TRBD1 (5 bases). The CDR3 runs 17 residues. CDR1 and CDR2 (germline): SGHRS, YFSETQ. V dropped 0 bases and J dropped 0 bases, with 12 bases sitting between them.

The chain uses TRBV19 and TRBJ1-2, with 7 bases fitting TRBD1. The CDR3 contains 15 residues. The V gene end was trimmed by 2 bases and the J gene end by 4 bases; junction bases not matched to a gene: 7. Germline V gene lookup returns CDR1 LNHDA and CDR2 SQIVND (reference sequence). CDR3 sequence reads: CASSISQGGSYGYTF. CDR3 in DNA: TGTGCCAGTAGTATATCCCAGGGGGGCAGCTATGGCTACACCTTC.

This clone appeared a single time. V is TRBV7-8 and J is TRBJ1-2; D is possibly TRBD1 (6 bases). The length of the CDR3 is 15 residues. The germline V and J ends were trimmed by 7 bases and 4 bases, with 19 bases remaining between them. Germline V gene sequence: CDR1 SGHVS, CDR2 FQNEAQ. This CDR3 is CASTARGGQGYGYTF. CDR3 nucleotide sequence: TGTGCCAGCACTGCCCGGGGGGGGCAAGGCTATGGCTACACCTTC.

This clone was seen only once. The chain uses TRBV5-1 and TRBJ1-1; 11 bases map to TRBD1. V lost 3 bases and J lost 10; bases outside the gene matches: 8. In germline, CDR1 is SGHRS, CDR2 YFSETQ. The CDR3 covers 14 residues. The CDR3 sequence is CASSSRGQGVGAFF. CDR3 nucleotides: TGCGCCAGCAGCTCCCGGGGACAGGGGGTCGGAGCTTTCTTT.

In this sample, this clone turned up a few times. V gene TRBV5-8 combines with J gene TRBJ1-5; D is unresolved. Trimming pared 5 bases from V and 9 bases from J, leaving 12 bases between. CDR1 and CDR2 (germline): SGHTS, YDEGEE. This CDR3 is 12 amino acids long. The CDR3 here is CASRAAGRPQHF. CDR3 sequence (DNA): TGTGCCAGCAGGGCGGCGGGGAGGCCCCAGCATTTT.